Given below is one TCR beta chain in context. The sample originates from a study of blood T cells in healthy people across ages. CDR1 and CDR2 from the germline V gene are DFQATT and SNEGSKA (reference sequence). V was clipped by 3 bases and J by 4 bases; unmatched bases: 15. The CDR3 contains 18 residues. It was with a sample-barcoded 5' primer and a J-beta primer mix that a second PCR of about 6 to 11 cycles was run. TCRdb passed the 5' RACE reads through MiXCR, listing each CDR3 protein once. This sample carries around 1.5 million distinct CDR3 sequences, approximately 59% of them seen once, and the ten largest clones take 6.5% to 8%.

Sequencing input: blood. The genes are TRBV20-1 and TRBJ2-7; 13 bases line up with TRBD2. This receptor was obtained from a man between 18 and 29 years old in good health. CDR3: CSARTPGLAGYSIYEQYF. The CDR3 DNA follows: TGCAGTGCTAGGACCCCGGGACTAGCGGGATATTCTATTTACGAGCAGTACTTC.